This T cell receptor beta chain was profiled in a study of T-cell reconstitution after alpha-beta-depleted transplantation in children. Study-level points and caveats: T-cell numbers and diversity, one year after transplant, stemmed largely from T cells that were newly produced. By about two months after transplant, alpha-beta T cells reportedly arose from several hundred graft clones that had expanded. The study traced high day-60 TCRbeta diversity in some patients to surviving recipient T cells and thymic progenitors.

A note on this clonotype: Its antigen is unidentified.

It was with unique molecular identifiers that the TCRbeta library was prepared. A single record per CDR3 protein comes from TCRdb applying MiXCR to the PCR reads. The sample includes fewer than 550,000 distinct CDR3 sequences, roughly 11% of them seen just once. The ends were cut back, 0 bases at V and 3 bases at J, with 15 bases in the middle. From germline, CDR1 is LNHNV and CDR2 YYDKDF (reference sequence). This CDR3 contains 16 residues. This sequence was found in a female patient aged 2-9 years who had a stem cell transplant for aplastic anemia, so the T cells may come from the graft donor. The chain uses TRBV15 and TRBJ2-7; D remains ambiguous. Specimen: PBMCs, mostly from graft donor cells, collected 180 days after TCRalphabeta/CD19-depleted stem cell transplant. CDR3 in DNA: TGTGCCACCAGCAGAGATATCGGAAAGGGCCACTACGAGCAGTACTTC. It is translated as CATSRDIGKGHYEQYF. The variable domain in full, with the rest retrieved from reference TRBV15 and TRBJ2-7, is DAMVIQNPRYQVTQFGKPVTLSCSQTLNHNVMYWYQQKSSQAPKLLFHYYDKDFNNEADTPDNFQSRRPNTSFCFLDIRSPGLGDTAMYLCATSRDIGKGHYEQYFGPGTRLTVT.